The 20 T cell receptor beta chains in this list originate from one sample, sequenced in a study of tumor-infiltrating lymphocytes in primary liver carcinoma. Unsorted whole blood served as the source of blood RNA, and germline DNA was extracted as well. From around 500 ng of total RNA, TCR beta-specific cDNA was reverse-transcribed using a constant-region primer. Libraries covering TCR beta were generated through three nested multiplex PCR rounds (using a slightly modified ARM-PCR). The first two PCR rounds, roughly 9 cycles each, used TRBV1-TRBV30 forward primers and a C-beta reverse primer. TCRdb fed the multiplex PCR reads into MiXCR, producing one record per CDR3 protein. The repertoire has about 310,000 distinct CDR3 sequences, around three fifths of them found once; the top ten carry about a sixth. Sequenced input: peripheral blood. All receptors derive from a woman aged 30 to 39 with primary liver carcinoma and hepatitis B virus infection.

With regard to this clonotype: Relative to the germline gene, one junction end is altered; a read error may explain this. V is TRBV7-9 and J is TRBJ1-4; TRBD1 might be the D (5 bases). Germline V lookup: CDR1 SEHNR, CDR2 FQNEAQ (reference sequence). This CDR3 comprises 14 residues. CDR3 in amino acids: CASSLTQDRERLFF. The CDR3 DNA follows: TGTGCCAGCAGCTTGACACAGGATCGTGAAAGACTGTTTTTT. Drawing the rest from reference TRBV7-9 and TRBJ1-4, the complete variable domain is DTGVSQNPRHKITKRGQNVTFRCDPISEHNRLYWYRQTLGQGPEFLTYFQNEAQLEKSRLLSDRFSAERPKGSFSTLEIQRTEQGDSAMYLCASSLTQDRERLFFGSGTQLSVL.

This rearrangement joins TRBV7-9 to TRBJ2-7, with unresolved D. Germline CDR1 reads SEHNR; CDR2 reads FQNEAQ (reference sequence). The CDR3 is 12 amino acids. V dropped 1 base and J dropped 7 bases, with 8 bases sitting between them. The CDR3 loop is CASSLGEMEQYF. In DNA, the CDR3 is TGTGCCAGCAGCTTAGGGGAAATGGAGCAGTACTTC.

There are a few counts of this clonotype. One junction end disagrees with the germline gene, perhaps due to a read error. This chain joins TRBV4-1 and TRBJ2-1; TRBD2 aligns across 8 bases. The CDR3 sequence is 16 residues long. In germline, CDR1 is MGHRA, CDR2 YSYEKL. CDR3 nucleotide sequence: TGTGCCAGCAGCCAAGCCGGGACTAGGGATTGGAATGGGCAGTTCTTC. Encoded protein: CASSQAGTRDWNGQFF.

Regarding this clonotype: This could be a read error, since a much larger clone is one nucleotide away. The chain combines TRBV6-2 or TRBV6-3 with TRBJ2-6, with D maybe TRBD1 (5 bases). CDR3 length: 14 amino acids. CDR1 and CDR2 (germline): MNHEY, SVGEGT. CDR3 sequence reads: CASSRQSGASVLTF. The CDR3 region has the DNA TGTGCCAGCAGTCGACAGTCTGGGGCCAGCGTCCTGACTTTC.

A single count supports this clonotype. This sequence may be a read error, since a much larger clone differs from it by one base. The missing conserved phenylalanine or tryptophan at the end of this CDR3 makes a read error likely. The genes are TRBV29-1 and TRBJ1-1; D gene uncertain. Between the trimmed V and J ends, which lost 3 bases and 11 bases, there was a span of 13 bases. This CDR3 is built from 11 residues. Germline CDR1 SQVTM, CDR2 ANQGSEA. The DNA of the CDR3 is TGCAGCGTTGATCCGGGATTAGGGGCTTTCTTA. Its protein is CSVDPGLGAFL.

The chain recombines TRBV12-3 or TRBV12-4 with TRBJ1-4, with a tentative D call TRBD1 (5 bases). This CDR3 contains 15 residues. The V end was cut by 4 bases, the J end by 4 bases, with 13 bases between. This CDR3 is CASSWAPGLNEKLFF. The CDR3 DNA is TGTGCCAGCAGTTGGGCGCCGGGGCTTAATGAAAAACTGTTTTTT.

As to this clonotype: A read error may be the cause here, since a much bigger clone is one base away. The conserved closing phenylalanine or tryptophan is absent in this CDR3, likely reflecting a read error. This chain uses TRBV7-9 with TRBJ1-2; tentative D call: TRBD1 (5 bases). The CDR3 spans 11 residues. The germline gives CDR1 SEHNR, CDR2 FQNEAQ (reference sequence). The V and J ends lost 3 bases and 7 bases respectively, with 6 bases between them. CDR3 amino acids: CASSLQGGYTL. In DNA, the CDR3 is TGTGCCAGCAGCTTGCAGGGTGGCTACACCTTA.

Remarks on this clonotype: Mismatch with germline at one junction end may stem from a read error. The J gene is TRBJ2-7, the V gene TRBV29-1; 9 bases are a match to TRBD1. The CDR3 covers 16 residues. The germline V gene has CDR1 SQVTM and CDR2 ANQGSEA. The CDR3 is CSVEDFPWTGVHEEYF. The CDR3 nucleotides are TGCAGCGTTGAAGATTTCCCCTGGACAGGGGTCCACGAGGAGTACTTC.

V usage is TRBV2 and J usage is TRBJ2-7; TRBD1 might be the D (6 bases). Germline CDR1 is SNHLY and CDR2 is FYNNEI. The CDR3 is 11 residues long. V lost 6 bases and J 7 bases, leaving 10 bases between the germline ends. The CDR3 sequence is CASSTGREQYF. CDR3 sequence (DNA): TGTGCCAGCAGCACAGGGCGGGAGCAGTACTTC.

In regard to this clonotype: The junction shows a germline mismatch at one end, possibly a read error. DNA of the CDR3: TGTGTCAGCAGCTTAGCCTTGAGTAGGCGGGAGACCCAGTACTTC. Amino acids: CVSSLALSRRETQYF. This chain joins TRBV11-2 and TRBJ2-5; D not resolved. Germline CDR1 SGHAT, CDR2 FQNNGV. CDR3 size: 15 residues.

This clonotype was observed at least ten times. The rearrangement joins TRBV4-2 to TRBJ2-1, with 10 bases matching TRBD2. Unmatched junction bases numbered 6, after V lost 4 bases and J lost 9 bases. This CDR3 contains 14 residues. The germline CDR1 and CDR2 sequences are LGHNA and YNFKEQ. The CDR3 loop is CASSPGLARGEQFF. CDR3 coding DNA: TGTGCCAGCAGCCCGGGACTAGCGAGAGGTGAGCAGTTCTTC.

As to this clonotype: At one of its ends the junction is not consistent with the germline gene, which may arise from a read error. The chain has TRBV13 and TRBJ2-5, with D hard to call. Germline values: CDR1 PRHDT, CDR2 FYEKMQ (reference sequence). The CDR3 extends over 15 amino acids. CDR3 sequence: CANSLSRTDQETQYF. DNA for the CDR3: TGTGCCAACAGCTTGTCCCGGACGGACCAAGAGACCCAGTACTTC.

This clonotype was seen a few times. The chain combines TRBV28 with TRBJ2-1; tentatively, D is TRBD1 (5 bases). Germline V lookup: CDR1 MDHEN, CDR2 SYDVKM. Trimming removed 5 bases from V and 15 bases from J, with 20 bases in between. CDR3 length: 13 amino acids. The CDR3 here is CASSRSTRLQGFF. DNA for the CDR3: TGTGCCAGCAGTCGTTCGACCCGACTCCAGGGGTTCTTC.

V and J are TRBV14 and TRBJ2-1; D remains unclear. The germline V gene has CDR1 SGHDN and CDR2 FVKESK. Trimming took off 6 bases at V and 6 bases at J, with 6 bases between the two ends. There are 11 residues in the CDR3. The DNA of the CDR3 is TGTGCCAGCAGTCGCCTCAATGAGCAGTTCTTC. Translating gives CASSRLNEQFF. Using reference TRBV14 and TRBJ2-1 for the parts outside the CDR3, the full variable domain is EAGVTQFPSHSVIEKGQTVTLRCDPISGHDNLYWYRRVMGKEIKFLLHFVKESKQDESGMPNNRFLAERTGGTYSTLKVQPAELEDSGVYFCASSRLNEQFFGPGTRLTVL.

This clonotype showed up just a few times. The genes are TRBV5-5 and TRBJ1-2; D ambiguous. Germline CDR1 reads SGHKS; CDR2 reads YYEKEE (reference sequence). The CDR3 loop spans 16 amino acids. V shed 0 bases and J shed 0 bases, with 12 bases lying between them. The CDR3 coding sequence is TGTGCCAGCAGCTTGGGGCCTTCTGGATCTAACTATGGCTACACCTTC. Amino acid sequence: CASSLGPSGSNYGYTF.

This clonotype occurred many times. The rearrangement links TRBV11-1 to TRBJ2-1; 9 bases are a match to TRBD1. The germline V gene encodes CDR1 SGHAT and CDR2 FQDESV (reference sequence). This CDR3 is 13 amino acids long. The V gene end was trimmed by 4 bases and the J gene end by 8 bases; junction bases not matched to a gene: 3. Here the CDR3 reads CASSSGQGHEQFF. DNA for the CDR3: TGTGCCAGCAGCTCGGGACAGGGCCATGAGCAGTTCTTC.

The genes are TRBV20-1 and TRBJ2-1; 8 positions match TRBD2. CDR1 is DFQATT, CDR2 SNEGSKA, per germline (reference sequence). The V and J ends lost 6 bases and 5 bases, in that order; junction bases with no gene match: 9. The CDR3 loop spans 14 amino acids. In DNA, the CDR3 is TGCAGTGCGAGCGGACTAGCATCCCACAATGAGCAGTTCTTC. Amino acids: CSASGLASHNEQFF.

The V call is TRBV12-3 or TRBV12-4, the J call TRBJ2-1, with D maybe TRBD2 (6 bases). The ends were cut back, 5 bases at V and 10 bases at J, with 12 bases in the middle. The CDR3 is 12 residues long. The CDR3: CASSPREREQFF. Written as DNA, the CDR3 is TGTGCCAGCAGTCCCCGGGAGCGAGAGCAGTTCTTC.

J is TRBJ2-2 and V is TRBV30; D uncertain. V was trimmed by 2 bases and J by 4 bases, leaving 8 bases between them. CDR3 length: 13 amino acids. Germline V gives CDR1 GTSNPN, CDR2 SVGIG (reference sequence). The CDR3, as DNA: TGTGCCTGGAGTAGGCAGCTCACCGGGGAGCTGTTTTTT. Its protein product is CAWSRQLTGELFF.

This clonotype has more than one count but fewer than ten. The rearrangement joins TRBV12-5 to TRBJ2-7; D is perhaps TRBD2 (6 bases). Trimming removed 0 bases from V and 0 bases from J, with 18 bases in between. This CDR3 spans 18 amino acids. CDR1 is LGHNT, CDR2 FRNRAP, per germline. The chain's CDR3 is CASGLVEKGGRPSYEQYF. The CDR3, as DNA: TGTGCTAGTGGTTTGGTAGAAAAGGGAGGACGGCCCTCCTACGAGCAGTACTTC.